Each of the 21 T cell receptor beta chains below was sequenced from the same sample in a study of blood T cell repertoires in COVID-19. Profiled with immunoSEQ multiplex PCR; TCRdb holds only in-frame clones, not every one. The repertoire holds some 430,000 clones, with less than 95% as singletons. The sample taken for sequencing was PBMCs or T cells enriched from blood (not recorded which). The receptors come from a man in his late teens or twenties who had recovered from COVID-19.

The chain employs TRBV9 and TRBJ1-3; no firm D call. The CDR3 is 17 residues long. Germline V gene sequence: CDR1 SGDLS, CDR2 YYNGEE. V lost 0 bases to trimming and J lost 4 bases, with 17 bases between them. The CDR3 nucleotides read TGTGCCAGCAGCGTAGGGTCCGAGGGAACGGGAGGAAACACCATATATTTT. This encodes CASSVGSEGTGGNTIYF.

The chain's CDR3 is CASSLARGLYQETQYF. CDR3 in DNA: TGCGCCAGCAGCTTGGCCAGGGGCCTGTACCAAGAGACCCAGTACTTC. The chain has TRBV5-1 and TRBJ2-5; D may be TRBD1 (6 bases). Germline CDR1 SGHRS, CDR2 YFSETQ. Trimming cost V 0 bases and J 0 bases, with 12 bases left between them. The CDR3 has 16 amino acids. Combining the CDR3 with reference TRBV5-1 and TRBJ2-5 gives the whole variable domain KAGVTQTPRYLIKTRGQQVTLSCSPISGHRSVSWYQQTPGQGLQFLFEYFSETQRNKGNFPGRFSGRQFSNSRSEMNVSTLELGDSALYLCASSLARGLYQETQYFGPGTRLLVL.

CDR3 in amino acids: CASSSWIPGLAGDRRVSEQFF. CDR3 coding DNA: TGTGCCAGCAGCTCATGGATCCCGGGACTAGCGGGAGACAGGCGGGTCAGTGAGCAGTTCTTC. The rearrangement uses TRBV7-3 and TRBJ2-1, with 14 bases fitting TRBD2. The CDR3 sequence is 21 residues long. Trimming took 4 bases from V and 9 from J; bases not matched to a gene: 23. CDR1 and CDR2 from the germline V gene are SGHTA and FQGTGA.

This rearrangement joins TRBV27 to TRBJ1-1, with D unclear. Germline V gene lookup returns CDR1 MNHEY and CDR2 SMNVEV (reference sequence). V lost 6 bases and J 0 bases, leaving 11 bases between the germline ends. The CDR3 is 14 residues long. CDR3 nucleotides: TGTGCCAGCAGGCCCTACTCTATGAACACTGAAGCTTTCTTT. The encoded protein is CASRPYSMNTEAFF.

The CDR3, as DNA: TGTGCCAGTCATCACCAAATTGGGGAGCATTCACCCCTCCACTTT. This gives the protein CASHHQIGEHSPLHF. This chain connects TRBV19 to TRBJ1-6; D remains ambiguous. The ends were cut back, 8 bases at V and 8 bases at J, with 19 bases in the middle. The CDR3 covers 15 residues. Per germline, CDR1 LNHDA and CDR2 SQIVND (reference sequence). Together with reference TRBV19 and TRBJ1-6, the CDR3 gives the full variable domain: DGGITQSPKYLFRKEGQNVTLSCEQNLNHDAMYWYRQDPGQGLRLIYYSQIVNDFQKGDIAEGYSVSREKKESFPLTVTSAQKNPTAFYLCASHHQIGEHSPLHFGNGTRLTVT.

The rearrangement links TRBV19 to TRBJ1-2, with D unresolved. This CDR3 spans 15 amino acids. The V end was cut by 3 bases, the J end by 0 bases, with 11 bases between. The germline gives CDR1 LNHDA, CDR2 SQIVND (reference sequence). The CDR3 reads CASSIRRGSNYGYTF. The CDR3 DNA reads as TGTGCCAGTAGTATCCGCCGGGGTTCTAACTATGGCTACACCTTC.

This chain joins TRBV30 and TRBJ1-1; maybe TRBD1 (5 bases). Per germline, CDR1 GTSNPN and CDR2 SVGIG (reference sequence). The V end lost 3 bases, the J end lost 4 bases, and 18 bases lay between the germline ends. The CDR3 spans 15 residues. The CDR3 sequence is CAWSGLGGGLTEAFF. The CDR3, as DNA: TGTGCCTGGAGCGGCCTGGGTGGGGGACTCACTGAAGCTTTCTTT.

The count of this clone is one. The CDR3 reads CASGTSGRAFSVTGELFF. As DNA, the CDR3 is TGTGCCAGTGGGACTAGCGGGAGGGCCTTCTCGGTCACCGGGGAGCTGTTTTTT. The genes are TRBV28 and TRBJ2-2; 16 bases map to TRBD2. Germline V gene sequence: CDR1 MDHEN, CDR2 SYDVKM. V shed 9 bases, J shed 4 bases, and the junction held 11 bases outside the gene matches. The CDR3 is 18 residues long.

The chain carries TRBV28 and TRBJ2-5; 14 nucleotides line up with TRBD2. CDR3 size: 17 residues. The ends lost 4 bases at V and 5 bases at J; junction bases unmatched: 9. From germline, CDR1 is MDHEN and CDR2 SYDVKM. The CDR3 loop reads CASSSRLAGGPGETQYF. DNA of the CDR3: TGTGCCAGCAGTTCTAGACTAGCGGGAGGGCCAGGGGAGACCCAGTACTTC.

This chain uses TRBV5-4 with TRBJ1-1; tentatively, D is TRBD1 (6 bases). The V end lost 0 bases, the J end lost 1 base, and 16 bases lay between the germline ends. This CDR3 region has 17 residues. Germline V gives CDR1 SGHNT, CDR2 YYREEE (reference sequence). This CDR3 is CASSLAGGASPNTEAFF. DNA of the CDR3: TGTGCCAGCAGCTTGGCCGGGGGGGCTAGCCCGAACACTGAAGCTTTCTTT.

CDR3 in DNA: TGTGCCAGTAGGGGGCTTATGAACACTGAAGCTTTCTTT. Amino acids: CASRGLMNTEAFF. The rearrangement uses TRBV19 and TRBJ1-1, with D possibly being TRBD1 (5 bases). V lost 6 bases and J 0 bases, leaving 8 bases between the germline ends. Germline CDR1 reads LNHDA; CDR2 reads SQIVND (reference sequence). The CDR3 consists of 13 residues.

The chain links TRBV7-9 to TRBJ1-2; no clear D. This CDR3 region has 14 residues. Germline assignment: CDR1 SEHNR and CDR2 FQNEAQ (reference sequence). V was shortened by 0 bases and J by 4 bases, with 9 bases between the two germline ends. The CDR3 coding sequence is TGTGCCAGCAGCTTAGCTCAACAGAGCTATGGCTACACCTTC. Amino acids: CASSLAQQSYGYTF.

This CDR3 is CSVGTGVGETQYF. The CDR3, as DNA: TGCAGCGTGGGGACAGGGGTTGGGGAGACCCAGTACTTC. The rearrangement links TRBV29-1 to TRBJ2-5; 10 nucleotides line up with TRBD1. Germline CDR1 reads SQVTM; CDR2 reads ANQGSEA. V lost 6 bases to trimming and J lost 5 bases; unmatched junction nucleotides: 6. The CDR3 extends over 13 amino acids.

The chain is built from TRBV6-5 and TRBJ2-7, with 7 bases fitting TRBD1. The CDR3 sequence is 13 residues long. J lost 6 bases, V lost 8 bases, and 10 bases had no gene match. Germline V gene data show CDR1 as MNHEY and CDR2 as SVGAGI. Written as DNA, the CDR3 is TGTGCCAGCTGGACAGGCCACCTCCGCGAGCAGTACTTC. Its protein is CASWTGHLREQYF.

This chain links TRBV5-6 with TRBJ1-2; 7 positions match TRBD1. There are 14 residues in the CDR3. After removal of 0 bases from V and 8 bases from J, the junction contained 7 bases not matched to a gene. Germline V gene lookup returns CDR1 SGHDT and CDR2 YYEEEE. Here the CDR3 reads CASSLGRGLEGYTF. The CDR3 DNA reads as TGTGCCAGCAGCTTGGGCAGGGGGTTGGAGGGCTACACCTTC.

The chain combines TRBV5-1 with TRBJ1-1; D is possibly TRBD1 (6 bases). Trimming took 4 bases from V and 5 from J, leaving 18 bases between them. Per the germline V gene, CDR1 is SGHRS and CDR2 is YFSETQ. The CDR3 contains 15 residues. DNA of the CDR3: TGCGCCAGCAGCCCCCCTGACAGGCAAATGACTGAAGCTTTCTTT. This translates into CASSPPDRQMTEAFF.

The chain employs TRBV9 and TRBJ1-2, with D unresolved. Trimming stripped 0 bases from V and 1 base from J, with 10 bases between. From germline, CDR1 is SGDLS and CDR2 YYNGEE. The CDR3 loop spans 15 amino acids. The CDR3 bases are TGTGCCAGCAGCGTAGGGCTCACCCTTAACTATGGCTACACCTTC. Its translation is CASSVGLTLNYGYTF.

This clone has at least ten counts. The chain employs TRBV18 and TRBJ2-1, with 11 positions matching TRBD2. This CDR3 has 15 residues. The germline V gene has CDR1 KGHSH and CDR2 LQKENI. V was clipped by 6 bases and J by 7 bases; unmatched bases: 8. The CDR3 nucleotides read TGTGCCAGCTCCCTCTCGGGGACTAGCGGAAATGAGCAGTTCTTC. Its translation is CASSLSGTSGNEQFF.

This clone was found once. The CDR3 here is CAWSLPKSKANSPLHF. The CDR3 bases are TGTGCCTGGAGTCTCCCCAAAAGTAAAGCTAATTCACCCCTCCACTTT. J is TRBJ1-6 and V is TRBV30; D gene uncertain. The germline V and J ends were trimmed by 2 bases and 6 bases, with 17 bases remaining between them. Germline CDR1 is GTSNPN and CDR2 is SVGIG (reference sequence). The CDR3 contains 16 residues.

This chain links TRBV5-4 with TRBJ1-2, with D perhaps matching TRBD1 (6 bases). CDR1 is SGHNT and CDR2 is YYREEE in the germline V gene (reference sequence). The CDR3 has 16 residues. V lost 0 bases, J lost 1 base, and 13 bases lay in between. The CDR3: CASSLAGKGDNYGYTF. DNA of the CDR3: TGTGCCAGCAGCTTGGCCGGGAAGGGGGATAACTATGGCTACACCTTC.

This rearrangement joins TRBV30 to TRBJ2-7; 12 bases are a match to TRBD2. Germline lookup yields CDR1 GTSNPN and CDR2 SVGIG (reference sequence). The ends lost 4 bases at V and 3 bases at J; junction bases unmatched: 4. This CDR3 comprises 14 residues. This chain's CDR3 is CAWTTSGSGYEQYF. The CDR3 DNA is TGTGCCTGGACGACTAGCGGGAGTGGCTACGAGCAGTACTTC.